The rows below give T cell receptor beta chains drawn from one sample of a study of CD8+ T cells in alopecia areata. Some clones are missing from TCRdb's copy, which holds only in-frame ones; the method was immunoSEQ multiplex PCR. The sample contains 90,000 to 150,000 clones, approximately 53% of which appear only once. The sample here was CD4+ T cells sorted from blood, taken at week 4, from a patient treated with tofacitinib. The receptors were gathered from a human donor with alopecia areata. Each CDR3 is given with its conserved first and last residue. The D gene is left open where the match is weak. Expanded clones get a size class; other rows say once, few or many, or leave the size out.

cdr3_aa: CASSRFLNTEAFF; cdr3_nt: TGTGCCAGCAGTCGCTTTTTGAACACTGAAGCTTTCTTT; d_call: -; j_call: TRBJ1-1; clone_size: -; v_call: TRBV7-3
cdr3_aa: CASSQGTYSSTDTQYF; cdr3_nt: TGCGCCAGCAGCCAAGGGACCTATTCTAGCACAGATACGCAGTATTTT; d_call: -; j_call: TRBJ2-3; clone_size: -; v_call: TRBV4-1
cdr3_aa: CSVRAGFSTDTQYF; cdr3_nt: TGCAGCGTTCGGGCAGGGTTTAGCACAGATACGCAGTATTTT; d_call: -; j_call: TRBJ2-3; clone_size: few; v_call: TRBV29-1
cdr3_aa: CAWSVLGKGTQYF; cdr3_nt: TGTGCCTGGAGTGTACTTGGGAAGGGGACCCAGTACTTC; d_call: -; j_call: TRBJ2-5; clone_size: -; v_call: TRBV30
cdr3_aa: CAYQRGTEAFF; cdr3_nt: TGTGCCTATCAACGGGGCACTGAAGCTTTCTTT; d_call: -; j_call: TRBJ1-1; clone_size: -; v_call: TRBV30
cdr3_aa: CASGTSAYNEQFF; cdr3_nt: TGTGCCAGCGGGACTAGCGCCTACAATGAGCAGTTCTTC; d_call: TRBD2; j_call: TRBJ2-1; clone_size: -; v_call: TRBV2
cdr3_aa: CASNLVGTFGEQYF; cdr3_nt: TGTGCCAGCAACTTAGTGGGGACGTTTGGCGAGCAGTACTTC; d_call: -; j_call: TRBJ2-7; clone_size: -; v_call: TRBV7-2
cdr3_aa: CAWARSNTGELFF; cdr3_nt: TGTGCCTGGGCAAGATCGAACACCGGGGAGCTGTTTTTT; d_call: -; j_call: TRBJ2-2; clone_size: -; v_call: TRBV30
cdr3_aa: CASSLFRGQGAAQPQHF; cdr3_nt: TGTGCCAGCAGCTTATTTAGGGGACAGGGGGCCGCTCAGCCCCAGCATTTT; d_call: TRBD1; j_call: TRBJ1-5; clone_size: -; v_call: TRBV7-9
cdr3_aa: CSVDHRDRVYGYTF; cdr3_nt: TGCAGCGTTGACCACAGGGATCGTGTCTATGGCTACACCTTC; d_call: -; j_call: TRBJ1-2; clone_size: -; v_call: TRBV29-1
cdr3_aa: CASSLTSYYRPSNGYTF; cdr3_nt: TGTGCCAGCAGCTTAACGTCCTACTATAGGCCTTCAAATGGCTACACCTTC; d_call: -; j_call: TRBJ1-2; clone_size: few; v_call: TRBV5-8
cdr3_aa: CASRRNRNQPQHF; cdr3_nt: TGTGCCAGCAGAAGGAACAGGAATCAGCCCCAGCATTTT; d_call: -; j_call: TRBJ1-5; clone_size: -; v_call: TRBV6-5
cdr3_aa: CASSEQGAYNEQFF; cdr3_nt: TGTGCCAGCAGTGAACAGGGTGCCTACAATGAGCAGTTCTTC; d_call: -; j_call: TRBJ2-1; clone_size: -; v_call: TRBV2
cdr3_aa: CASSSGGTNEKLFF; cdr3_nt: TGTGCCAGTAGTAGTGGAGGGACGAATGAAAAACTGTTTTTT; d_call: -; j_call: TRBJ1-4; clone_size: -; v_call: TRBV19
cdr3_aa: CASSLDGTGEQYF; cdr3_nt: TGTGCCAGCAGTTTGGATGGGACGGGGGAGCAGTACTTC; d_call: -; j_call: TRBJ2-7; clone_size: -; v_call: TRBV6-5
cdr3_aa: CATERRSSYNEQFF; cdr3_nt: TGTGCCACTGAGCGGAGGAGCTCCTACAATGAGCAGTTCTTC; d_call: -; j_call: TRBJ2-1; clone_size: -; v_call: TRBV19
cdr3_aa: CSAPGSGMSDTQYF; cdr3_nt: TGCAGCGCCCCCGGGAGCGGAATGTCAGATACGCAGTATTTT; d_call: -; j_call: TRBJ2-3; clone_size: -; v_call: TRBV29-1
cdr3_aa: CASSPRLRAREKLFF; cdr3_nt: TGTGCCAGCAGTCCTCGACTTCGGGCGAGAGAAAAACTGTTTTTT; d_call: -; j_call: TRBJ1-4; clone_size: once; v_call: TRBV6-5
cdr3_aa: CSVEPGTGWGYTF; cdr3_nt: TGCAGCGTCGAGCCCGGGACAGGTTGGGGCTACACCTTC; d_call: TRBD1; j_call: TRBJ1-2; clone_size: few; v_call: TRBV29-1
cdr3_aa: CSVAFPGTGHYEQYF; cdr3_nt: TGCAGCGTTGCCTTTCCCGGGACAGGCCACTACGAGCAGTACTTC; d_call: TRBD1; j_call: TRBJ2-7; clone_size: few; v_call: TRBV29-1
cdr3_aa: CAWSPVESQPQHF; cdr3_nt: TGTGCCTGGAGTCCGGTAGAGAGTCAGCCCCAGCATTTT; d_call: -; j_call: TRBJ1-5; clone_size: few; v_call: TRBV30
cdr3_aa: CAWSKGGSYNEQFF; cdr3_nt: TGTGCCTGGAGCAAGGGTGGCTCCTACAATGAGCAGTTCTTC; d_call: -; j_call: TRBJ2-1; clone_size: once; v_call: TRBV30
cdr3_aa: CASSSLAGGREQYF; cdr3_nt: TGCGCCAGCAGCTCCTTAGCGGGAGGACGCGAGCAGTACTTC; d_call: TRBD2; j_call: TRBJ2-7; clone_size: -; v_call: TRBV5-1
cdr3_aa: CSATTGYEAFF; cdr3_nt: TGCAGTGCTACGACAGGTTATGAAGCTTTCTTT; d_call: -; j_call: TRBJ1-1; clone_size: -; v_call: TRBV20-1
cdr3_aa: CSVGELRSSYGYTF; cdr3_nt: TGCAGCGTTGGAGAACTGCGATCTTCCTATGGCTACACCTTC; d_call: -; j_call: TRBJ1-2; clone_size: -; v_call: TRBV29-1
cdr3_aa: CSASGGLNTEAFF; cdr3_nt: TGCAGCGCCTCAGGGGGCTTAAACACTGAAGCTTTCTTT; d_call: TRBD1; j_call: TRBJ1-1; clone_size: -; v_call: TRBV29-1
cdr3_aa: CSVSFGQNYTF; cdr3_nt: TGCAGCGTTTCCTTCGGGCAGAATTACACCTTC; d_call: -; j_call: TRBJ1-2; clone_size: few; v_call: TRBV29-1
cdr3_aa: CAWGHRGGANEKLFF; cdr3_nt: TGTGCCTGGGGCCACAGGGGGGGAGCTAATGAAAAACTGTTTTTT; d_call: TRBD1; j_call: TRBJ1-4; clone_size: once; v_call: TRBV30
cdr3_aa: CASSFTGAYNQPQHF; cdr3_nt: TGTGCCAGCAGTTTCACAGGGGCTTATAATCAGCCCCAGCATTTT; d_call: TRBD1; j_call: TRBJ1-5; clone_size: once; v_call: TRBV27
cdr3_aa: CAWSLGQNYGYTF; cdr3_nt: TGTGCCTGGAGCCTAGGGCAGAACTATGGCTACACCTTC; d_call: -; j_call: TRBJ1-2; clone_size: few; v_call: TRBV30
cdr3_aa: CASSLTGLNTEAFF; cdr3_nt: TGTGCCAGCAGCTTAACAGGGTTGAACACTGAAGCTTTCTTT; d_call: -; j_call: TRBJ1-1; clone_size: -; v_call: TRBV5-6
cdr3_aa: CASSWATGPFGEQYF; cdr3_nt: TGCGCCAGCAGCTGGGCGACAGGGCCCTTCGGTGAGCAGTACTTC; d_call: TRBD1; j_call: TRBJ2-7; clone_size: few; v_call: TRBV5-1
cdr3_aa: CSVERGTYGYTF; cdr3_nt: TGCAGCGTTGAAAGGGGGACCTATGGCTACACCTTC; d_call: -; j_call: TRBJ1-2; clone_size: -; v_call: TRBV29-1
cdr3_aa: CASSLESQSTDTQYF; cdr3_nt: TGTGCCAGCAGCTTAGAGTCCCAGAGCACAGATACGCAGTATTTT; d_call: -; j_call: TRBJ2-3; clone_size: -; v_call: TRBV7-2
cdr3_aa: CAISEGQGNEKLFF; cdr3_nt: TGTGCCATCAGTGAGGGACAGGGGAACGAAAAACTGTTTTTT; d_call: TRBD1; j_call: TRBJ1-4; clone_size: few; v_call: TRBV10-3
cdr3_aa: CASSGSGPTGELFF; cdr3_nt: TGTGCCAGCAGCGGTAGCGGGCCCACGGGGGAGCTGTTTTTT; d_call: TRBD2; j_call: TRBJ2-2; clone_size: once; v_call: TRBV9
cdr3_aa: CASSLGGESYEQYF; cdr3_nt: TGTGCCAGCAGCTTAGGGGGGGAATCCTACGAGCAGTACTTC; d_call: -; j_call: TRBJ2-7; clone_size: few; v_call: TRBV7-9
cdr3_aa: CASSLSPDRSYGYTF; cdr3_nt: TGTGCCAGCAGCTTAAGCCCGGACAGGTCCTATGGCTACACCTTC; d_call: TRBD1; j_call: TRBJ1-2; clone_size: -; v_call: TRBV7-2
cdr3_aa: CASSLILGAETQYF; cdr3_nt: TGTGCCAGCAGCTTAATTTTAGGGGCAGAGACCCAGTACTTC; d_call: -; j_call: TRBJ2-5; clone_size: -; v_call: TRBV7-2
cdr3_aa: CAWSPGVPDTQYF; cdr3_nt: TGTGCCTGGAGTCCGGGGGTCCCAGATACGCAGTATTTT; d_call: -; j_call: TRBJ2-3; clone_size: -; v_call: TRBV30
cdr3_aa: CSVEGQGYEQYF; cdr3_nt: TGCAGCGTTGAGGGACAGGGCTACGAGCAGTACTTC; d_call: TRBD1; j_call: TRBJ2-7; clone_size: once; v_call: TRBV29-1
cdr3_aa: CASSGGTGLQETQYF; cdr3_nt: TGTGCCAGCAGTGGAGGGACAGGACTCCAAGAGACCCAGTACTTC; d_call: TRBD1; j_call: TRBJ2-5; clone_size: -; v_call: TRBV25-1
cdr3_aa: CAWSVQGTRQPQHF; cdr3_nt: TGTGCCTGGAGTGTACAGGGAACAAGGCAGCCCCAGCATTTT; d_call: -; j_call: TRBJ1-5; clone_size: -; v_call: TRBV30
cdr3_aa: CASSYLGAGPYNEQFF; cdr3_nt: TGTGCCAGCAGTTACTTGGGGGCAGGCCCTTACAATGAGCAGTTCTTC; d_call: -; j_call: TRBJ2-1; clone_size: -; v_call: TRBV6-5
cdr3_aa: CAWSVTTQYF; cdr3_nt: TGTGCCTGGAGTGTGACGACCCAGTACTTC; d_call: -; j_call: TRBJ2-5; clone_size: -; v_call: TRBV30
cdr3_aa: CAWGLAGGPAGDTQYF; cdr3_nt: TGTGCCTGGGGTTTAGCGGGAGGGCCCGCGGGAGATACGCAGTATTTT; d_call: TRBD2; j_call: TRBJ2-3; clone_size: once; v_call: TRBV30
cdr3_aa: CASRTTGSGTGELFF; cdr3_nt: TGCGCCAGCAGGACGACAGGGTCGGGCACCGGGGAGCTGTTTTTT; d_call: TRBD1; j_call: TRBJ2-2; clone_size: -; v_call: TRBV5-1
cdr3_aa: CSGSALNTEAFF; cdr3_nt: TGCAGCGGCTCGGCCCTGAACACTGAAGCTTTCTTT; d_call: -; j_call: TRBJ1-1; clone_size: few; v_call: TRBV29-1
cdr3_aa: CASSPHGLNYGYTF; cdr3_nt: TGTGCCAGCAGTCCCCATGGACTGAACTATGGCTACACCTTC; d_call: -; j_call: TRBJ1-2; clone_size: -; v_call: TRBV6-5
cdr3_aa: CASSLYSDYGYTF; cdr3_nt: TGCGCCAGCAGCTTGTATTCAGACTATGGCTACACCTTC; d_call: -; j_call: TRBJ1-2; clone_size: -; v_call: TRBV5-1
cdr3_aa: CASEAGNYEQYF; cdr3_nt: TGTGCCAGCGAAGCGGGGAATTACGAGCAGTACTTC; d_call: TRBD2; j_call: TRBJ2-7; clone_size: -; v_call: TRBV6-5
cdr3_aa: CASSVDQGVTQYF; cdr3_nt: TGTGCCAGCAGCGTAGACCAAGGGGTGACCCAGTACTTC; d_call: -; j_call: TRBJ2-5; clone_size: -; v_call: TRBV9
cdr3_aa: CASTLQGGGTGELFF; cdr3_nt: TGCGCCAGCACCTTACAGGGAGGAGGGACCGGGGAGCTGTTTTTT; d_call: -; j_call: TRBJ2-2; clone_size: -; v_call: TRBV5-1
cdr3_aa: CAGGTGLNTEAFF; cdr3_nt: TGTGCCGGGGGGACAGGGTTGAACACTGAAGCTTTCTTT; d_call: TRBD1; j_call: TRBJ1-1; clone_size: few; v_call: TRBV18
cdr3_aa: CSVWGLNTEAFF; cdr3_nt: TGCAGCGTTTGGGGGTTGAACACTGAAGCTTTCTTT; d_call: -; j_call: TRBJ1-1; clone_size: few; v_call: TRBV29-1
cdr3_aa: CSVASGTGGPPRETQYF; cdr3_nt: TGCAGCGTTGCCTCCGGGACAGGGGGCCCCCCGAGGGAGACCCAGTACTTC; d_call: TRBD1; j_call: TRBJ2-5; clone_size: few; v_call: TRBV29-1